This TCR beta chain appears in the sequencing data of a study of blood T cell repertoires in COVID-19. Study as a whole: Sample material is recorded as cDNA or gDNA derived from T cells, B-cell-depleted T cells, or PBMCs.

In the source study's methods: Estimation of nucleated cell counts was performed using reference gene primer amplification. Generated by immunoSEQ multiplex PCR, the TCRdb table keeps only in-frame clones and is missing some. Clone size and the V and J calls come from that table; the DNA yielded D and trimming. Of 150,000 to 200,000 clones listed, about 90% are singletons. The CDR3 contains 15 residues. The germline V gene encodes CDR1 SGDLS and CDR2 YYNGEE. V was pared by 0 bases and J by 2 bases, with 12 bases between. Enrollment of patients from Seattle took place during active infection, with longitudinal follow-up.

The sequencing sample was made of peripheral blood. The receptor comes from a man between 25 and 39 years old with COVID-19, enrolled during active disease. The rearrangement links TRBV9 to TRBJ2-7, with D possibly being TRBD2 (5 bases). This CDR3 is CASSVGSGSTYEQYF. The CDR3 nucleotides are TGTGCCAGCAGCGTAGGGTCTGGGAGTACCTACGAGCAGTACTTC.